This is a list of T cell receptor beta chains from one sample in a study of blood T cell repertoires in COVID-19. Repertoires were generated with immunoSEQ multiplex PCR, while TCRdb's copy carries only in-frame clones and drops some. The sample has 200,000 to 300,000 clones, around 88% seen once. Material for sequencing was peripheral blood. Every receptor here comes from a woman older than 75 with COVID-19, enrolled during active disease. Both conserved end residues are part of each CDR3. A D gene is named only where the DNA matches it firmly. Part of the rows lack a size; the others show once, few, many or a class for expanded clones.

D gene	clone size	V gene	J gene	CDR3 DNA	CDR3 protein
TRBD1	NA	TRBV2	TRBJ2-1	TGTGCCAGAGGGACAGCAAAAAACAATGAGCAGTTCTTC	CARGTAKNNEQFF
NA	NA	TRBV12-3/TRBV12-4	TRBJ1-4	TGTGCCAGCAGTTTCGTCTCCTCAGGAAAACTGTTTTTT	CASSFVSSGKLFF
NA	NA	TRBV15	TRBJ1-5	TGTGCCACCAGCAGAGCAACGGATCAGCCCCAGCATTTT	CATSRATDQPQHF
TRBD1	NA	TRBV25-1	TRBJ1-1	TGTGCCAGCAGTGAAACGACAGGGGGCGGGCGCACTGAAGCTTTCTTT	CASSETTGGGRTEAFF
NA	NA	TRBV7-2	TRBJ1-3	TGTGCCAGCAGCCCACAGGGAAACACCATATATTTT	CASSPQGNTIYF
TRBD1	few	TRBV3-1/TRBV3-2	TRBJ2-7	TGTGCCAGCAGCCACCGACAGGGGGGCGAGCAGTACTTC	CASSHRQGGEQYF
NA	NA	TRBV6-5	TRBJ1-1	TGTGCCAGCAGTTACTCGAGATCATCGTATGAAGCTTTCTTT	CASSYSRSSYEAFF
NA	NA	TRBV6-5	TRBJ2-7	TGTGCCAGCAGTTCCTTAACAGGGTCCTCCTACGAGCAGTACTTC	CASSSLTGSSYEQYF
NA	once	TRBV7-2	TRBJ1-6	TGTGCCAGCAGCTTACTGGGGAGAGATAATTCACCCCTCCACTTT	CASSLLGRDNSPLHF
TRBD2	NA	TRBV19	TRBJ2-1	TGTGCCAGTAGTATGGATGGCAGGCGGGGGGATGAGCAGTTCTTC	CASSMDGRRGDEQFF
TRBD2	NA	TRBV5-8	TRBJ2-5	TGTGCCAGCAGCCGTCCTCCCACTAGCGGGGGGCAGACCCAGTACTTC	CASSRPPTSGGQTQYF